These 21 T cell receptor beta chains originate from one sample sequenced in a study of blood T cell repertoires in COVID-19. TCRdb's copy holds only in-frame clones and misses some; the assay was immunoSEQ multiplex PCR. Of about 220,000 clones in the sample, 82% were seen once. Sample: peripheral blood. The receptors shown here come from a woman of 80 years or more with acute or convalescent COVID-19.

V usage is TRBV19 and J usage is TRBJ1-6, with TRBD1 identical over 8 bases. Looked up from germline, CDR1 is LNHDA and CDR2 is SQIVND (reference sequence). The CDR3 covers 16 residues. Germline trimming cut 2 bases from V and 3 bases from J; bases unmatched to any gene: 3. The CDR3, as DNA: TGTGCCAGTAGTATAACCGGGACAGGCTATAATTCACCCCTCCACTTT. Translated, it gives CASSITGTGYNSPLHF.

The chain links TRBV11-3 to TRBJ1-1; 9 bases fit TRBD1. Losses at the gene ends were 1 base for V and 0 bases for J; bases not matched to a gene: 6. Germline lookup yields CDR1 SGHNT and CDR2 YENEEA. The CDR3 sequence is 17 residues long. The chain's CDR3 is CASSLGTGTGLNTEAFF. The DNA for the CDR3 is TGTGCCAGCAGCTTAGGCACCGGGACAGGGTTGAACACTGAAGCTTTCTTT.

This clone was found a few times. The chain recombines TRBV5-1 with TRBJ1-1, with D possibly TRBD1 on 6 matching bases. CDR1 and CDR2 from the germline V gene are SGHRS and YFSETQ. This CDR3 is built from 15 residues. Deletions cut 4 bases from V and 1 base from J, with 14 bases between. CDR3 nucleotide sequence: TGCGCCAGCAGCCCTGTACAGGGTGGGAACACTGAAGCTTTCTTT. Its protein product is CASSPVQGGNTEAFF.

The count of this clone is one. This chain links TRBV28 with TRBJ1-2; possible D gene TRBD1, 6 bases. Trimming cost V 11 bases and J 3 bases, with 13 bases left between them. Germline assignment: CDR1 MDHEN and CDR2 SYDVKM. The CDR3 runs to 12 residues. The CDR3 region is CALRGDHYGYTF. CDR3 sequence (DNA): TGTGCCCTCAGGGGAGATCACTATGGCTACACCTTC.

The rearrangement uses TRBV20-1 and TRBJ1-1; D possibly corresponds to TRBD1 (5 bases). V lost 3 bases, J lost 6 bases, and 14 bases lay in between. The CDR3 consists of 13 residues. Germline assignment: CDR1 DFQATT and CDR2 SNEGSKA (reference sequence). The CDR3 nucleotides are TGCAGTGCTAGTGCACAGGAGCGCCCTGAAGCTTTCTTT. The encoded protein is CSASAQERPEAFF.

For the CDR3, the DNA is TGTGCCAGCACCGGATGGACAGGGCGGGATGAGCAGTTCTTC. Its translation: CASTGWTGRDEQFF. The chain uses TRBV28 and TRBJ2-1, with 8 bases lining up with TRBD1. This CDR3 comprises 14 residues. Per germline, CDR1 MDHEN and CDR2 SYDVKM. V trimming: 7 bases; J trimming: 8 bases; junction bases outside the gene matches: 10.

This clone was counted only a few times. The chain combines TRBV19 with TRBJ2-1, with TRBD2 matching 15 bases. The length of the CDR3 is 16 residues. V trimming: 4 bases; J trimming: 5 bases; junction bases outside the gene matches: 3. Per germline, CDR1 LNHDA and CDR2 SQIVND (reference sequence). CDR3 nucleotide sequence: TGTGCCAGTAGTACCGGGACTAGCGGGGGGAACAATGAGCAGTTCTTC. Translation: CASSTGTSGGNNEQFF.

V is TRBV6-5 and J is TRBJ1-1; the D gene is possibly TRBD1 (6 bases). The CDR3 covers 14 residues. Trimming removed 7 bases from V and 1 base from J, with 13 bases in between. Germline-derived CDR1 and CDR2 are MNHEY and SVGAGI. The CDR3 sequence is CASTLQGGNTEAFF. The CDR3 DNA reads TGTGCCAGCACCTTACAGGGTGGGAACACTGAAGCTTTCTTT.

This chain uses TRBV11-2 with TRBJ1-2, with unresolved D. The CDR3 is made up of 14 amino acids. CDR1 is SGHAT and CDR2 is FQNNGV in the germline V gene. Trimming removed 0 bases from V and 10 bases from J, with 15 bases in between. CDR3 DNA: TGTGCCAGCAGCTTAGATCTCAGGCCCGAAGCCTACACCTTC. Its protein is CASSLDLRPEAYTF.

The chain links TRBV6-2 or TRBV6-3 to TRBJ2-2; the match to TRBD1 covers 11 bases. The CDR3 is made up of 17 amino acids. The germline CDR1 and CDR2 sequences are MNHEY and SVGEGT. V lost 4 bases and J lost 7; bases outside the gene matches: 11. CDR3 in amino acids: CASSSFRGQGALGELFF. In DNA form, the CDR3 reads TGTGCCAGCAGTTCGTTCCGCGGACAGGGGGCCCTCGGGGAGCTGTTTTTT.

The rearrangement links TRBV6-1 to TRBJ1-1; TRBD1 matches 8 bases. There are 14 residues in the CDR3. Losses at the gene ends were 2 bases for V and 5 bases for J; bases not matched to a gene: 4. From germline, CDR1 is MNHNS and CDR2 SASEGT. This CDR3 is CASSERTGWTEAFF. CDR3 coding DNA: TGTGCCAGCAGTGAAAGGACAGGGTGGACTGAAGCTTTCTTT.

The chain joins TRBV7-2 to TRBJ1-5; D unresolved. The V and J ends lost 6 bases and 2 bases respectively, with 8 bases between them. The CDR3 runs to 13 residues. The V gene's germline CDR1 is SGHTA and CDR2 FQGNSA. Here the CDR3 DNA reads TGTGCCAGCAGTTACACGCGCAATCAGCCCCAGCATTTT. Translation gives CASSYTRNQPQHF.

The genes are TRBV15 and TRBJ1-6, with 7 bases lining up with TRBD1. With 4 bases clipped from V and 7 bases from J, the junction kept 7 bases outside the gene matches. This CDR3 comprises 15 residues. Germline V gene lookup returns CDR1 LNHNV and CDR2 YYDKDF (reference sequence). The CDR3 loop reads CATSTRQGGNSPLHF. CDR3 in DNA: TGTGCCACCAGCACCCGACAGGGTGGCAATTCACCCCTCCACTTT.

This sequence joins TRBV5-1 and TRBJ1-2; 7 bases map to TRBD1. In germline, CDR1 is SGHRS, CDR2 YFSETQ. V trimming: 4 bases; J trimming: 2 bases; junction bases outside the gene matches: 11. This CDR3 spans 16 amino acids. CDR3 amino acids: CASSLHRTGPNYGYTF. Here the CDR3 DNA reads TGCGCCAGCAGCCTTCACCGGACAGGTCCAAACTATGGCTACACCTTC.

The V call is TRBV2, the J call TRBJ1-1; D not certain. The germline V gene encodes CDR1 SNHLY and CDR2 FYNNEI. The CDR3 contains 12 residues. Trimming removed 8 bases at V and 0 bases at J, with 7 bases between. The CDR3 is CASGLLNTEAFF. The CDR3 DNA is TGTGCCAGCGGACTTTTGAACACTGAAGCTTTCTTT.

Only one count was recorded for this clone. The chain is built from TRBV19 and TRBJ1-5, with unresolved D. The germline V gene has CDR1 LNHDA and CDR2 SQIVND (reference sequence). The CDR3 runs 16 residues. Trimming pared 3 bases from V and 1 base from J, leaving 13 bases between. CDR3 residues: CASSIRGLGSNQPQHF. The DNA for the CDR3 is TGTGCCAGTAGTATTAGAGGTCTTGGAAGCAATCAGCCCCAGCATTTT. Combining the CDR3 with reference TRBV19 and TRBJ1-5 gives the whole variable domain DGGITQSPKYLFRKEGQNVTLSCEQNLNHDAMYWYRQDPGQGLRLIYYSQIVNDFQKGDIAEGYSVSREKKESFPLTVTSAQKNPTAFYLCASSIRGLGSNQPQHFGDGTRLSIL.

The chain has TRBV28 and TRBJ1-2, with TRBD1 matching over 12 bases. Trimming cost V 5 bases and J 6 bases; bases outside gene matches: 7. Germline V gene sequence: CDR1 MDHEN, CDR2 SYDVKM. This CDR3 contains 15 residues. The CDR3 bases are TGTGCCAGCAGTACCTCGGGACAGGGGGCCCATGGCTACACCTTC. Amino acids: CASSTSGQGAHGYTF.

The chain uses TRBV7-2 and TRBJ2-1; 13 bases are a match to TRBD2. The trim removed 5 bases at V and 8 bases at J, leaving 9 bases unmatched. Per germline, CDR1 SGHTA and CDR2 FQGNSA. The CDR3 is 16 residues long. The CDR3: CASSTQLAGGPHEQFF. The CDR3 nucleotides read TGTGCCAGCAGCACCCAACTAGCGGGGGGGCCCCATGAGCAGTTCTTC.

This clone has only one observation. The V and J genes are TRBV6-6 and TRBJ1-6, with no clear D. Germline V gene data show CDR1 as MNHNY and CDR2 as SVGAGI (reference sequence). V dropped 6 bases and J dropped 0 bases, with 12 bases sitting between them. The CDR3 totals 16 residues. CDR3 loop: CASREKVISYNSPLHF. The CDR3 DNA is TGTGCCAGCAGGGAGAAGGTGATCTCCTATAATTCACCCCTCCACTTT.

The genes are TRBV27 and TRBJ2-6, with D perhaps TRBD2 (6 bases). With 6 bases removed from V and 0 bases from J, the gap between germline ends came to 12 bases. The CDR3 has 16 residues. Per the germline V gene, CDR1 is MNHEY and CDR2 is SMNVEV (reference sequence). CDR3 sequence reads: CASRWHGGSGANVLTF. As DNA, the CDR3 is TGTGCCAGCAGGTGGCACGGGGGCTCTGGGGCCAACGTCCTGACTTTC.

The chain links TRBV7-9 to TRBJ2-3, with 8 positions matching TRBD2. This CDR3 is built from 14 residues. V lost 8 bases and J lost 5; bases outside the gene matches: 9. The V gene's germline CDR1 is SEHNR and CDR2 FQNEAQ (reference sequence). CDR3 DNA sequence: TGTGCCAGCTCCGCGGGGGGCGGGGGAGATACGCAGTATTTT. Its translation is CASSAGGGGDTQYF.